The clone carrying this TCR beta chain was observed a handful of times. The record originates from a study of T-cell reconstitution after alpha-beta-depleted transplantation in children. Unique molecular identifiers were built into the TCRbeta library. TCRdb re-called the PCR reads with MiXCR, one entry per CDR3 protein. This table has some 290,000 distinct CDR3 sequences, around 9.6% appearing once. The CDR3 loop spans 17 amino acids. Germline CDR1 is SEHNR and CDR2 is FQNEAQ (reference sequence). The ends lost 7 bases at V and 1 base at J; junction bases unmatched: 12. The sample consisted of PBMCs from the stem cell graft donor, taken from the stem cell graft. This TCR derives from a human donor who donated a stem cell graft to a child with SCID. The chain carries TRBV7-9 and TRBJ1-2; 10 bases agree with TRBD1. CDR3 amino acids: CASKQTPGTGDNYGYTF. The CDR3 coding sequence is TGTGCCAGCAAACAAACTCCCGGGACAGGGGATAACTATGGCTACACCTTC.